The rows below give T cell receptor beta chains drawn from one sample of a study of OX40 agonist ivuxolimab in advanced cancers. The data were produced by immunoSEQ multiplex PCR, yet TCRdb's version contains in-frame clones alone and is incomplete. Of tens of thousands of clones listed, around 93% are singletons. This sample comprised CD4+ or CD8+ T cells sorted from blood, obtained in a trial of the OX40 agonist ivuxolimab. The receptor set was obtained from an adult with an advanced solid tumor such as melanoma, head and neck, liver or kidney cancer. CDR3s include the opening cysteine and the closing phenylalanine or tryptophan. The D gene is left open where the match is weak.

cdr3_aa | d_call | j_call | v_call
CASSWVGTNEQYF | . | TRBJ2-7 | TRBV5-4
CASSSAYEQYF | . | TRBJ2-7 | TRBV7-9
CASSPRTGIGSLDTEAFF | . | TRBJ1-1 | TRBV4-3
CASSSEQGARDTEAFF | TRBD1 | TRBJ1-1 | TRBV5-1
CASSQDLGQGTEAFF | TRBD1 | TRBJ1-1 | TRBV4-3
CASSLPSTGRDEKLFF | TRBD1 | TRBJ1-4 | TRBV5-1
CASSGGQGNPYEQYF | TRBD1 | TRBJ2-7 | TRBV9
CASSGVGPTNYEQYF | . | TRBJ2-7 | TRBV19
CASSEAAGRMNTEAFF | . | TRBJ1-1 | TRBV6-1
CASSPGPNEKLFF | . | TRBJ1-4 | TRBV18
CASSWGQNTGELFF | . | TRBJ2-2 | TRBV7-6
CASSHSSYEQYF | . | TRBJ2-7 | TRBV4-3
CASSHRDRANYGYTF | TRBD1 | TRBJ1-2 | TRBV14
CASSWGDAPITDTQYF | . | TRBJ2-3 | TRBV5-5
CASSASGTGFYGYTF | TRBD1 | TRBJ1-2 | TRBV7-6
CASSPKVGTGIYEQYF | TRBD1 | TRBJ2-7 | TRBV7-6
CASSLGDRYEQYF | . | TRBJ2-7 | TRBV7-9
CASSQWTGTNEKLFF | TRBD1 | TRBJ1-4 | TRBV4-3
CASSLGGRVGEQYF | . | TRBJ2-7 | TRBV13
CASSFKLLPYNEQFF | . | TRBJ2-1 | TRBV7-9
CASSLEGAGGPYNEQFF | TRBD2 | TRBJ2-1 | TRBV4-3
CASTLGGFPSGNTEAFF | . | TRBJ1-1 | TRBV5-4